The 26 T cell receptor beta chains below all came from one sample that was sequenced in a study of blood T cell repertoires in COVID-19. The protocol was immunoSEQ multiplex PCR, while the TCRdb copy is restricted to in-frame clones and leaves out a portion. The sample has under 300,000 clones; about four fifths are singletons. Input material: peripheral blood. The receptors stem from a woman between 45 and 60 years old who had recovered from COVID-19.

This clone was seen a single time. The chain carries TRBV27 and TRBJ1-2; tentatively, D is TRBD1 (6 bases). The CDR3 has 14 residues. Germline V gene sequence: CDR1 MNHEY, CDR2 SMNVEV (reference sequence). Deletions cut 5 bases from V and 4 bases from J, with 14 bases between. The CDR3 DNA follows: TGTGCCAGCAGTCCTGACAGGATCGGCTATGGCTACACCTTC. The encoded protein is CASSPDRIGYGYTF.

This chain connects TRBV19 to TRBJ2-1; 12 nucleotides match TRBD2. Germline V gene lookup returns CDR1 LNHDA and CDR2 SQIVND (reference sequence). With 6 bases clipped from V and 8 bases from J, the junction kept 8 bases outside the gene matches. The CDR3 is 15 residues long. The CDR3 nucleotides are TGTGCCAGTAGGTCACTAGCGGGAGGAGCTTATGAGCAGTTCTTC. Its translation: CASRSLAGGAYEQFF.

The chain has TRBV28 and TRBJ1-1; D not resolved. CDR1 is MDHEN and CDR2 is SYDVKM in the germline V gene. This CDR3 is 14 amino acids long. V shed 2 bases and J shed 1 base, with 8 bases lying between them. Here the CDR3 reads CASSLRSPNTEAFF. DNA of the CDR3: TGTGCCAGCAGTTTAAGAAGCCCGAACACTGAAGCTTTCTTT.

The chain links TRBV19 to TRBJ2-4; 13 positions agree with TRBD2. Germline V gives CDR1 LNHDA, CDR2 SQIVND (reference sequence). V lost 5 bases, J lost 0 bases, and 7 bases stayed unmatched. The CDR3 is 18 amino acids. CDR3 sequence: CASSPLGLAGLAKNIQYF. In DNA, the CDR3 is TGTGCCAGTAGTCCGTTGGGACTAGCGGGACTAGCCAAAAACATTCAGTACTTC.

The chain links TRBV2 to TRBJ1-5, with 7 nucleotides matching TRBD1. The CDR3 loop spans 13 amino acids. The V gene end was trimmed by 8 bases and the J gene end by 5 bases; junction bases not matched to a gene: 6. The germline gives CDR1 SNHLY, CDR2 FYNNEI. The CDR3 sequence is CASGGQDHQPQHF. The CDR3 DNA reads as TGTGCCAGCGGTGGACAGGACCATCAGCCCCAGCATTTT.

This chain links TRBV6-7 with TRBJ1-4; no clear D. TRBV6-7 is an ORF, and what it does is uncertain. The CDR3 has 17 amino acids. With 6 bases removed from V and 5 bases from J, the gap between germline ends came to 22 bases. In DNA form, the CDR3 reads TGTGCCAGCAGGCGGGGAGGAGGAAAATGGGAAAATGAAAAACTGTTTTTT. Encoded protein: CASRRGGGKWENEKLFF.

The V gene is TRBV20-1, the J gene TRBJ2-1; unclear D gene. This CDR3 comprises 11 residues. From germline, CDR1 is DFQATT and CDR2 SNEGSKA (reference sequence). Trimming took off 6 bases at V and 4 bases at J, with 7 bases between the two ends. CDR3 sequence reads: CSAGSYNEQFF. The CDR3 region has the DNA TGCAGTGCCGGGTCTTACAATGAGCAGTTCTTC.

This clone was counted a single time. The rearrangement links TRBV28 to TRBJ2-7, with a tentative D call TRBD1 (5 bases). The CDR3 has 14 amino acids. Germline V gene data show CDR1 as MDHEN and CDR2 as SYDVKM. V lost 2 bases and J lost 0, with 8 bases in between. The CDR3 DNA sequence: TGTGCCAGCAGTTTACGACAGAGCTCCTACGAGCAGTACTTC. Translating it yields CASSLRQSSYEQYF.

The gene calls are TRBV7-7 and TRBJ2-3, with TRBD1 matching over 7 bases. The germline V gene encodes CDR1 SSHAT and CDR2 FNYEAQ (reference sequence). J gave up 10 bases and V 5 bases, and 12 bases lay outside the gene matches. The CDR3 consists of 14 residues. The CDR3 DNA reads as TGTGCCAGCAGCCCGACAGGGTTCCTCAACGCGCAGTATTTT. Translating it yields CASSPTGFLNAQYF.

The chain uses TRBV7-9 and TRBJ1-2; 7 nucleotides match TRBD1. Germline CDR1 is SEHNR and CDR2 is FQNEAQ (reference sequence). Trimming cost V 1 base and J 3 bases; bases outside gene matches: 8. The CDR3 is made up of 16 amino acids. The CDR3 reads CASSLVVGQLDYGYTF. DNA of the CDR3: TGTGCCAGCAGCTTAGTAGTGGGACAGCTCGACTATGGCTACACCTTC.

The rearrangement joins TRBV12-3 or TRBV12-4 to TRBJ2-7, with D maybe TRBD1 (5 bases). V was clipped by 6 bases and J by 3 bases, with 6 bases between them. The CDR3 runs 11 residues. CDR3 residues: CASRDSYEQYF. In DNA form, the CDR3 reads TGTGCCAGCAGAGACAGCTACGAGCAGTACTTC.

The gene calls are TRBV27 and TRBJ2-3, with 9 bases matching TRBD1. Germline values: CDR1 MNHEY, CDR2 SMNVEV (reference sequence). The CDR3 totals 16 residues. The ends lost 2 bases at V and 6 bases at J; junction bases unmatched: 9. The chain's CDR3 is CASSLVLQGAGDTQYF. For the CDR3, the DNA is TGTGCCAGCAGTTTAGTGCTACAGGGGGCGGGTGATACGCAGTATTTT.

The chain uses TRBV18 and TRBJ2-1; D possibly corresponds to TRBD2 (6 bases). V gave up 6 bases and J gave up 5 bases, with 14 bases separating them. The CDR3 sequence is 14 residues long. Germline lookup yields CDR1 KGHSH and CDR2 LQKENI. The CDR3 spells CASSTGGENNEQFF. The CDR3 nucleotides are TGTGCCAGCTCCACGGGCGGGGAGAACAATGAGCAGTTCTTC.

This sequence joins TRBV5-1 and TRBJ2-7, with 7 bases matching TRBD2. This CDR3 has 16 residues. The V and J ends lost 1 base and 1 base, in that order; junction bases with no gene match: 8. The germline V gene has CDR1 SGHRS and CDR2 YFSETQ. CDR3 DNA sequence: TGCGCCAGCAGCTTGCCTTCGGCTAGCGGATCCTACGAGCAGTACTTC. Translation: CASSLPSASGSYEQYF.

For this clone: This clone may be a read error of a much larger clone one base away. The J gene is TRBJ1-6, the V gene TRBV12-3 or TRBV12-4; a possible D gene is TRBD1 (5 bases). This CDR3 has 13 amino acids. V was cut by 2 bases and J by 7 bases, with 6 bases left in between. The CDR3 DNA reads TGTGCCAGCAGTTTACGGGGGAATTCACCCCTCCACTTT. The encoded protein is CASSLRGNSPLHF.

This sequence joins TRBV28 and TRBJ2-6; TRBD2 might be the D (6 bases). V shed 5 bases and J shed 4 bases, with 12 bases lying between them. Germline V lookup: CDR1 MDHEN, CDR2 SYDVKM. The CDR3 is 15 amino acids. The CDR3, as DNA: TGTGCCAGCAGTCGGGGGTCCGTAGGGGCCAACGTCCTGACTTTC. Translation gives CASSRGSVGANVLTF.

The chain is built from TRBV10-3 and TRBJ2-1, with 8 positions matching TRBD1. This CDR3 has 15 residues. Germline CDR1 ENHRY, CDR2 SYGVKD. V dropped 2 bases and J dropped 5; count of bases not matched to a gene: 5. CDR3 sequence (DNA): TGTGCCATCAGTGAGCGACAGGGGAGTAACAATGAGCAGTTCTTC. It specifies CAISERQGSNNEQFF.

The chain employs TRBV12-3 or TRBV12-4 and TRBJ2-7; possibly TRBD2 for D (5 bases). The CDR3 loop spans 13 amino acids. The V end was cut by 5 bases, the J end by 4 bases, with 12 bases between. The CDR3 coding sequence is TGTGCCAGCAGTCCCCGGACTGGTTACGAGCAGTACTTC. It translates to CASSPRTGYEQYF.

The gene calls are TRBV6-2 or TRBV6-3 and TRBJ2-1; 14 nucleotides align to TRBD2. Germline CDR1 is MNHEY and CDR2 is SVGEGT. V was clipped by 4 bases and J by 4 bases; unmatched bases: 9. The CDR3 runs to 18 residues. As DNA, the CDR3 is TGTGCCAGCAGTTCTATTACTGGACTAGCGGGAGGTTACAATGAGCAGTTCTTC. As protein: CASSSITGLAGGYNEQFF.

The genes are TRBV15 and TRBJ2-1; 7 bases map to TRBD2. V shed 3 bases, J shed 8 bases, and the junction held 10 bases outside the gene matches. Looked up from germline, CDR1 is LNHNV and CDR2 is YYDKDF (reference sequence). This CDR3 has 15 amino acids. CDR3 amino acids: CATSSRGERDDEQFF. For the CDR3, the DNA is TGTGCCACCAGCAGCAGAGGGGAGCGGGATGATGAGCAGTTCTTC.

The V call is TRBV4-3, the J call TRBJ2-1, with 13 nucleotides matching TRBD2. CDR1 is LGHNA, CDR2 YSLEER, per germline. The CDR3 is 16 residues long. Germline trimming cut 2 bases from V and 7 bases from J; bases unmatched to any gene: 5. The CDR3 loop reads CASSQLWTSGRNEQFF. The CDR3 nucleotides read TGCGCCAGCAGCCAATTGTGGACTAGCGGGAGAAATGAGCAGTTCTTC.

The chain employs TRBV19 and TRBJ2-1; the D is unclear. Germline V gives CDR1 LNHDA, CDR2 SQIVND (reference sequence). CDR3 length: 16 residues. Between the trimmed V and J ends, which lost 3 bases and 9 bases, there was a span of 21 bases. Here the CDR3 reads CASSMYSHASRSEQFF. DNA of the CDR3: TGTGCCAGTAGTATGTACAGCCATGCTTCACGGTCTGAGCAGTTCTTC.

The chain uses TRBV9 and TRBJ2-2, with 9 bases fitting TRBD1. Germline V gives CDR1 SGDLS, CDR2 YYNGEE. The V segment lost 4 bases and the J segment 0 bases; nucleotides outside the gene matches: 4. CDR3 length: 16 residues. CDR3 residues: CASSTRQGANTGELFF. The CDR3 DNA reads as TGTGCCAGCAGCACCCGACAGGGGGCGAACACCGGGGAGCTGTTTTTT.

The rearrangement joins TRBV6-5 to TRBJ1-4; weak D call: TRBD1 (6 bases). Trimming took 11 bases from V and 1 from J, leaving 14 bases between them. The V gene's germline CDR1 is MNHEY and CDR2 SVGAGI. The CDR3 runs to 14 residues. The CDR3 here is CALGQSGTNEKLFF. For the CDR3, the DNA is TGTGCCTTAGGACAGTCAGGAACTAATGAAAAACTGTTTTTT.

The chain is built from TRBV5-4 and TRBJ2-3; 9 bases line up with TRBD2. V lost 1 base and J lost 1; bases outside the gene matches: 1. Germline CDR1 and CDR2: SGHNT and YYREEE (reference sequence). The CDR3 consists of 15 residues. CDR3 loop: CASSLSSGGTDTQYF. CDR3 DNA: TGTGCCAGCAGCTTGTCTAGCGGGGGCACAGATACGCAGTATTTT.

The J gene is TRBJ2-2, the V gene TRBV5-1; D remains unclear. Deletions cut 0 bases from V and 5 bases from J, with 8 bases between. The CDR3 runs to 14 residues. Germline V gene data show CDR1 as SGHRS and CDR2 as YFSETQ. This chain's CDR3 is CASSLDVGTGELFF. The CDR3 DNA reads as TGCGCCAGCAGCTTGGATGTCGGGACCGGGGAGCTGTTTTTT.